These 2 T cell receptor beta chains were sequenced from one sample in a study of neurological immune-mediated disorders (dated by TCRdb to between 2018 and 2021). The library came from 5' RACE. The instrument given in TCRdb is Illumina HiSeq 2500. Clones were called with MiXCR by TCRdb after fastp trimmed the public reads at Q25, and only in-frame beta chains were retained. Identical CDR3 protein sequences are pooled into one entry, listed with their most common genes and DNA. The sample table holds about 20,000 distinct CDR3 sequences, of which 7.5% were seen once. The ten largest clonotypes hold about a sixth of the sample. Sequencing input: CD8+ T cells from blood. The receptor source for this set is a woman in her 30s with HTLV-1-associated myelopathy (HAM/TSP).

This clonotype has ten or more counts. The CDR3 loop is CASSPQTTRNGYTF. The CDR3 DNA follows: TGTGCCAGCAGTCCCCAAACCACACGTAATGGCTACACCTTC. V usage is TRBV6-5 and J usage is TRBJ1-2; D remains ambiguous. With 5 bases removed from V and 6 bases from J, the gap between germline ends came to 16 bases. CDR1 MNHEY and CDR2 SVGAGI come from the germline V gene. The CDR3 sequence is 14 residues long.

This clonotype has at least ten counts. The V gene is TRBV20-1, the J gene TRBJ2-3, with TRBD2 matching 9 bases. CDR3 length: 17 amino acids. Germline V gives CDR1 DFQATT, CDR2 SNEGSKA (reference sequence). V shed 2 bases, J shed 4 bases, and the junction held 13 bases outside the gene matches. CDR3: CSARTLSAGGPSDTQYF. Written as DNA, the CDR3 is TGCAGTGCTAGAACTTTGTCGGCGGGGGGGCCCTCAGATACGCAGTATTTT.